Following are 17 T cell receptor beta chains from one sample sequenced in a study of early T cells in non-severe SARS-CoV-2 infection. Via MiXCR, TCRdb re-called the 5' RACE reads, giving one row per CDR3 protein. The table has over 35,000 distinct CDR3 sequences, about 6.5% seen once; the top ten hold about 20%. Sequenced material: whole blood, taken at baseline. The receptors come from an adult who was a healthcare worker with PCR-confirmed SARS-CoV-2 infection or an uninfected control (not recorded which).

This clonotype was counted a few times. J is TRBJ2-7 and V is TRBV27; D may correspond to TRBD1 or TRBD2 (6 bases each). Between the trimmed V and J ends, which lost 4 bases and 2 bases, there was a span of 18 bases. Germline V gives CDR1 MNHEY, CDR2 SMNVEV (reference sequence). The CDR3 is made up of 16 amino acids. The CDR3 DNA reads as TGTGCCAGCAGTTATCGCGGGGACAACAGGCCCTACGAGCAGTACTTC. It is translated as CASSYRGDNRPYEQYF.

The chain recombines TRBV5-1 with TRBJ2-3, with 10 bases lining up with TRBD2. This CDR3 is built from 12 residues. Germline assignment: CDR1 SGHRS and CDR2 YFSETQ. Losses at the gene ends were 4 bases for V and 7 bases for J; bases not matched to a gene: 0. The CDR3 loop reads CASSTSGNTQYF. The CDR3, as DNA: TGCGCCAGCAGCACTAGCGGGAATACGCAGTATTTT.

The table lists this clonotype with many counts. The gene calls are TRBV30 and TRBJ2-1; D tentatively fits TRBD1 or TRBD2 (5 bases each). Trimming cost V 8 bases and J 0 bases, with 14 bases left between them. CDR1 is GTSNPN, CDR2 SVGIG, per germline (reference sequence). The CDR3 is 14 amino acids. The chain's CDR3 is CAQGAGVSYNEQFF. CDR3 coding DNA: TGTGCCCAAGGGGCGGGTGTCTCCTACAATGAGCAGTTCTTC.

This rearrangement joins TRBV12-3 or TRBV12-4 to TRBJ2-6; D unclear. The CDR3 has 14 residues. V was trimmed by 6 bases and J by 3 bases, leaving 9 bases between them. The CDR3 reads CASSFFGGANVLTF. The CDR3 nucleotides are TGTGCCAGCAGCTTTTTTGGTGGGGCCAACGTCCTGACTTTC.

The rearrangement uses TRBV2 and TRBJ2-4; the D gene is possibly TRBD2 (6 bases). From germline, CDR1 is SNHLY and CDR2 FYNNEI. V shed 6 bases and J shed 7 bases, with 10 bases lying between them. CDR3 size: 12 residues. Here the CDR3 reads CASRGGTNIQYF. DNA for the CDR3: TGTGCCAGCAGAGGAGGGACCAACATTCAGTACTTC. Full variable domain (outside the CDR3, taken from reference TRBV2 and TRBJ2-4): EPEVTQTPSHQVTQMGQEVILRCVPISNHLYFYWYRQILGQKVEFLVSFYNNEISEKSEIFDDQFSVERPDGSNFTLKIRSTKLEDSAMYFCASRGGTNIQYFGAGTRLSVL.

In its sample, this clonotype was seen many times. CDR3 bases: TGTGCCAGCAATCCGAATTCCAGGGTCGGGGAGCTGTTTTTT. This encodes CASNPNSRVGELFF. The chain recombines TRBV2 with TRBJ2-2, with D tentatively TRBD1 (5 bases). The CDR3 spans 14 residues. CDR1 and CDR2 (germline): SNHLY, FYNNEI. V dropped 7 bases and J dropped 7 bases, with 16 bases sitting between them.

This clonotype appeared many times. The chain carries TRBV7-6 and TRBJ2-1; 9 bases line up with TRBD1. The CDR3 extends over 17 amino acids. Germline CDR1 and CDR2: SGHVS and FNYEAQ. The J segment lost 4 bases and the V segment lost 2 bases, leaving 9 bases of the junction unmatched. The CDR3 coding sequence is TGTGCCAGCAGCTTAAGTGTCGGACAGGGGTCGTACAATGAGCAGTTCTTC. This gives the protein CASSLSVGQGSYNEQFF.

This clonotype appeared a few times. The V call is TRBV6-4, the J call TRBJ2-1, with D possibly called TRBD1 or TRBD2 (5 bases each). Germline assignment: CDR1 MRHNA and CDR2 SNTAGT. The CDR3 covers 15 residues. Trimming stripped 1 base from V and 6 bases from J, with 13 bases between. The CDR3 DNA reads TGTGCCAGCAGTGACTTCGGGATAGGGGTCAATGAGCAGTTCTTC. Protein product: CASSDFGIGVNEQFF.

The rearrangement links TRBV4-2 to TRBJ1-2; no clear D. The CDR3 covers 15 residues. CDR1 is LGHNA and CDR2 is YNFKEQ in the germline V gene. V was pared by 0 bases and J by 0 bases, with 8 bases between. For the CDR3, the DNA is TGTGCCAGCAGCCAAGAAGATAGTACTAACTATGGCTACACCTTC. Its protein is CASSQEDSTNYGYTF.

In this sample, this clonotype turned up a few times. The rearrangement links TRBV29-1 to TRBJ2-5; D is undetermined. The CDR3 has 12 residues. Trimming took 4 bases from V and 3 from J, leaving 9 bases between them. The germline V gene has CDR1 SQVTM and CDR2 ANQGSEA. This CDR3 reads CSVGTIKETQYF. DNA of the CDR3: TGCAGCGTTGGAACCATTAAAGAGACCCAGTACTTC.

The chain couples TRBV4-1 to TRBJ2-2; 14 bases agree with TRBD2. The CDR3 contains 19 residues. V was clipped by 4 bases and J by 0 bases; unmatched bases: 7. Germline-derived CDR1 and CDR2 are MGHRA and YSYEKL. The CDR3 reads CASSPRTSGRFPNTGELFF. For the CDR3, the DNA is TGCGCCAGCAGCCCCCGGACTAGCGGGAGGTTCCCGAACACCGGGGAGCTGTTTTTT.

This clonotype has just a few counts. The chain combines TRBV7-9 with TRBJ2-1; the D call may be TRBD1 or TRBD2 (5 bases each). The CDR3 is made up of 16 amino acids. From germline, CDR1 is SEHNR and CDR2 FQNEAQ (reference sequence). With 2 bases removed from V and 1 base from J, the gap between germline ends came to 12 bases. For the CDR3, the DNA is TGTGCCAGCAGCTTACTAGGGGTAGCGTCCTACAATGAGCAGTTCTTC. Translation gives CASSLLGVASYNEQFF. Supplemented by reference TRBV7-9 and TRBJ2-1, the full variable domain reads DTGVSQNPRHKITKRGQNVTFRCDPISEHNRLYWYRQTLGQGPEFLTYFQNEAQLEKSRLLSDRFSAERPKGSFSTLEIQRTEQGDSAMYLCASSLLGVASYNEQFFGPGTRLTVL.

This clonotype appeared many times. Written as DNA, the CDR3 is TGTGCCAGCAGTGAGAGAGACAGGTTCGGCTACACCTTC. Translation: CASSERDRFGYTF. The V and J genes are TRBV2 and TRBJ1-2, with D tentatively TRBD1 (6 bases). V was pared by 3 bases and J by 8 bases, with 13 bases between. Germline V gene sequence: CDR1 SNHLY, CDR2 FYNNEI. CDR3 size: 13 residues.

Details on this clonotype: One end of the junction varies from germline; a read error may be responsible. The J gene is TRBJ2-3, the V gene TRBV7-7; D unresolved. CDR3 length: 14 residues. Germline V lookup: CDR1 SSHAT, CDR2 FNYEAQ (reference sequence). CDR3 sequence: CASSLSRLTDTQYF. The CDR3 DNA sequence: TGTGCTAGCAGCTTATCCCGGCTCACAGATACGCAGTATTTT.

As regards this clonotype: An end of the junction differs from the germline gene, which may be a read error. J is TRBJ1-1 and V is TRBV9; D unresolved. In germline, CDR1 is SGDLS, CDR2 YYNGEE. CDR3 length equals 10 residues. Here the CDR3 reads CASSVGHEAF. In DNA, the CDR3 is TGTGCCAGCAGCGTAGGCCACGAAGCTTTT.

Many counts were recorded for this clonotype. This chain uses TRBV7-3 with TRBJ1-6; D gene ambiguous. V was pared by 3 bases and J by 7 bases, with 10 bases between. CDR3 length: 14 residues. Germline V lookup: CDR1 SGHTA, CDR2 FQGTGA. For the CDR3, the DNA is TGTGCCAGCAGCTTGGGTTTTGGGAATTCACCCCTCCACTTT. It codes for CASSLGFGNSPLHF.

This clonotype showed up just a few times. V usage is TRBV20-1 and J usage is TRBJ1-5, with 8 bases fitting TRBD1. The germline V gene has CDR1 DFQATT and CDR2 SNEGSKA (reference sequence). The V segment lost 7 bases and the J segment 3 bases; nucleotides outside the gene matches: 11. This CDR3 has 15 residues. CDR3 amino acids: CSVTAPGGLNQPQHF. The CDR3 DNA reads TGCAGTGTTACCGCCCCAGGGGGCCTCAATCAGCCCCAGCATTTT.